This TCR beta chain was sequenced during a study of cytomegalovirus exposure and HLA in healthy donors. This clone came up a few times. There are 11 residues in the CDR3. The germline V and J ends were trimmed by 8 bases and 7 bases, with 9 bases remaining between them. CDR1 and CDR2 (germline): MNHNY, SVGAGI (reference sequence). Primers: 60 Vbeta forward and 13 Jbeta reverse. The assay was immunoSEQ multiplex PCR, and TCRdb's table has in-frame clones only and misses some. The sample consists of roughly 150,000 clones, 65% to 85% of them appearing once. The chain employs TRBV6-6 and TRBJ2-1; D is uncertain. The receptor comes from a male donor in good health and CMV-seronegative. Sequencing used PBMCs. In DNA form, the CDR3 reads TGTGCCAGCGGTCTAGTGAATGAGCAGTTCTTC. Translating gives CASGLVNEQFF.